This T cell receptor beta chain originates from a study of blood T cell repertoires in COVID-19. Patients from Seattle were sampled longitudinally, starting during active infection. Per the study methods: Quantification of nucleated cells was approximated via reference gene primer amplification. The repertoire was sequenced with immunoSEQ multiplex PCR; TCRdb's copy has only in-frame clones and lacks some. D and trimming come from the DNA, and the V and J calls and clone size come from that table. In the table there are about 260,000 clones, 75% to 95% of which are singletons. Sequenced: peripheral blood. The source is a person aged 18 to 30 with COVID-19, enrolled during active disease.

The DNA for the CDR3 is TGTGCCAGCAGCACCGGGACAGGCTATGGCTACACCTTC. This codes for CASSTGTGYGYTF. V is TRBV5-5 and J is TRBJ1-2; 8 positions agree with TRBD1. The CDR3 has 13 amino acids. In germline, CDR1 is SGHKS, CDR2 YYEKEE (reference sequence). J gave up 4 bases and V 4 bases, and 3 bases lay outside the gene matches.